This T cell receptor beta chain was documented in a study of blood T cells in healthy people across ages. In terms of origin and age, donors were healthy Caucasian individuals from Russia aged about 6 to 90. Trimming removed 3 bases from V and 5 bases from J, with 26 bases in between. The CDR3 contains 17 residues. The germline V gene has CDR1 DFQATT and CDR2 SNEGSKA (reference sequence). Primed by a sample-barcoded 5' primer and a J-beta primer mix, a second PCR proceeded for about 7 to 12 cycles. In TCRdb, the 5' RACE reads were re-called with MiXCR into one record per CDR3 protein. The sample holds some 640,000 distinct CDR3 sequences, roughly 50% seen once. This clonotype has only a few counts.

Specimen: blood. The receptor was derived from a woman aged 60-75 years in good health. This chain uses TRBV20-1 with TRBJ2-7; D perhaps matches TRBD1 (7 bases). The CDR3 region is CSARGGLTGRKVDEQYF. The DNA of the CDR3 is TGCAGTGCTAGGGGGGGACTGACAGGGCGTAAGGTTGACGAGCAGTACTTC.